This T cell receptor beta chain was sequenced in a study of T cells in Graves' hyperthyroidism and ophthalmopathy. RNA transcripts served as the template for amplifying TCR beta CDR3 regions. HTBI primers were employed in a first-round RT-PCR of the TCR CDR3. TCRdb passed the multiplex PCR reads through MiXCR, listing each CDR3 protein once. The sample consists of 600,000 to 650,000 distinct CDR3 sequences, 20% to 25% of them appearing once. V lost 0 bases to trimming and J lost 6 bases, with 6 bases between them. This CDR3 spans 11 amino acids. Germline CDR1 reads DFQATT; CDR2 reads SNEGSKA (reference sequence). A NOSPECS grade of at least 4, a Clinical Activity Score of at least 3 and duration under 3 months were recorded in ophthalmopathy patients.

Material for sequencing was blood. The receptor was derived from a man aged 25-40 years with Graves' ophthalmopathy. V and J are TRBV20-1 and TRBJ2-7; D gene ambiguous. The CDR3, as DNA: TGCAGTGCTAGAGAGGTAGGCGAGCAGTACTTC. Translating it yields CSAREVGEQYF.